This entry features one TCR beta chain sequence. Its antigen is currently unknown. Trimming took off 5 bases at V and 0 bases at J, with 19 bases between the two ends. The germline V gene has CDR1 DFQATT and CDR2 SNEGSKA (reference sequence). The CDR3 is 16 residues long. The data were obtained in a study of T cells in Graves' hyperthyroidism and ophthalmopathy. Graves' hyperthyroidism without ophthalmopathy progression within 18 months was termed stable. Points from the study as a whole: Most thyroid clonotypes expanded above 0.001 appeared in blood too.

Authors of the study amplified TCR beta CDR3 regions from RNA transcripts. HTBI primers drove first-round RT-PCR of the TCR CDR3. TCRdb re-derived calls from the multiplex PCR reads in MiXCR, one entry per CDR3 protein. The sample has about 590,000 distinct CDR3 sequences, about a sixth seen once; the top ten hold roughly 6.6%. The material sequenced was blood. The clonotype comes from a woman in her 30s with Graves' hyperthyroidism. The rearrangement joins TRBV20-1 to TRBJ2-5, with D perhaps matching TRBD1 (5 bases). CDR3 residues: CSALLRQGKYQETQYF. The CDR3 DNA reads as TGCAGTGCTCTCCTCCGGCAGGGAAAATACCAAGAGACCCAGTACTTC.